The next 3 T cell receptor beta chains were all read from a single sample in a study of cytomegalovirus exposure and HLA in healthy donors (dated 2017 in TCRdb). Libraries were constructed by the immunoSEQ multiplex PCR assay. The multiplex PCR relied on a mix of 60 forward primers for TCR Vbeta segments and 13 reverse primers for TCR Jbeta segments. Imported from immuneACCESS, the table was reduced by TCRdb to in-frame sequences with V and J called. These copies leave out some clones; in studies compared against another copy, an unresolved V gene accounts for under half, and the cause of the remainder is not known. The sample table gives about 190,000 clones. The ten top clones hold more than 0.75% of the sample. Sequenced: PBMCs. Source of these receptors: a woman aged 30 to 39 in good health and CMV-seropositive.

The gene calls are TRBV19 and TRBJ2-2, with TRBD1 as a possible D gene (5 bases). Germline CDR1 reads LNHDA; CDR2 reads SQIVND (reference sequence). V was shortened by 9 bases and J by 4 bases, with 15 bases between the two germline ends. The CDR3 runs 14 residues. The CDR3 loop reads CASQQDRATGELFF. The CDR3 coding sequence is TGTGCCAGCCAACAGGATAGGGCCACCGGGGAGCTGTTTTTT.

V gene TRBV18 combines with J gene TRBJ2-5, with TRBD1 identical over 8 bases. Trimming took 6 bases from V and 0 from J; bases not matched to a gene: 6. CDR1 and CDR2 from the germline V gene are KGHSH and LQKENI. The CDR3 is 15 residues long. As DNA, the CDR3 is TGTGCCAGCTCCCCGGACAGGGTGTACCAAGAGACCCAGTACTTC. Its translation is CASSPDRVYQETQYF. Full variable domain (missing parts from reference TRBV18 and TRBJ2-5): NAGVMQNPRHLVRRRGQEARLRCSPMKGHSHVYWYRQLPEEGLKFMVYLQKENIIDESGMPKERFSAEFPKEGPSILRIQQVVRGDSAAYFCASSPDRVYQETQYFGPGTRLLVL.

The chain recombines TRBV30 with TRBJ2-1; 8 bases agree with TRBD1. Per the germline V gene, CDR1 is GTSNPN and CDR2 is SVGIG (reference sequence). V gave up 5 bases and J gave up 8 bases; unmatched junction bases: 14. This CDR3 contains 15 residues. The CDR3 DNA follows: TGTGCCTGGGTAGGTTCCAGGGGGCAGGTGGATGAGCAGTTCTTC. Amino acids: CAWVGSRGQVDEQFF. The full variable domain, in which reference TRBV30 and TRBJ2-1 provide the parts outside the CDR3, is SQTIHQWPATLVQPVGSPLSLECTVEGTSNPNLYWYRQAAGRGLQLLFYSVGIGQISSEVPQNLSASRPQDRQFILSSKKLLLSDSGFYLCAWVGSRGQVDEQFFGPGTRLTVL.